This T cell receptor beta chain was documented in a study of blood T cell repertoires in COVID-19. Study details: PBMCs, B-cell-depleted T cells, or T cells were the source of the cDNA or gDNA that made up the material.

The junction had 5 bases not matched to a gene; V was cut back by 5 bases and J by 4 bases. The CDR3 totals 16 residues. From germline, CDR1 is SGHVS and CDR2 FQNEAQ. Seattle-derived patients entered the study during active infection and were followed longitudinally. In the authors' methods: Cell counts per sample came from amplifying reference gene primers. The assay was immunoSEQ multiplex PCR, and TCRdb's table has in-frame clones only and misses some. For V, J and clone size, that table is used; D and trimming come from the DNA. The table records around 200,000 clones, 80% to 90% of them present only once.

The clonotype was recovered from a woman aged 55-69 years with COVID-19, enrolled during active disease. Sequenced material: peripheral blood. The chain carries TRBV7-8 and TRBJ2-2; 12 bases map to TRBD2. This CDR3 is CASSPGLAGATGELFF. The DNA of the CDR3 is TGTGCCAGCAGCCCGGGACTAGCGGGTGCCACCGGGGAGCTGTTTTTT. Drawing the rest from reference TRBV7-8 and TRBJ2-2, the complete variable domain is GAGVSQSPRYKVAKRGQDVALRCDPISGHVSLFWYQQALGQGPEFLTYFQNEAQLDKSGLPSDRFFAERPEGSVSTLKIQRTQQEDSAVYLCASSPGLAGATGELFFGEGSRLTVL.